The entry below describes one TCR beta chain. Antigen specificity is unknown. This sample was taken from a study of T cell repertoires in ileal Crohn's disease. Study summary: Postoperative therapy was given to about half: eleven to twelve thiopurines, some 18 anti-TNF agents. General observations from the study: Sorted CD8 T cells held more high-frequency clones than CD4. Clonality above 26.8% at surgery always came with endoscopic recurrence. Compared with non-smokers, active smokers at surgery showed more clonal expansions.

Sequencing was performed with immunoSEQ multiplex PCR; in TCRdb, only in-frame clones are kept and a portion is missing. The sample contains 6,500 to 9,500 clones, roughly 82% of which appear only once. Germline-derived CDR1 and CDR2 are SGHDN and FVKESK. The ends lost 4 bases at V and 5 bases at J; junction bases unmatched: 1. The length of the CDR3 is 12 residues. The chain combines TRBV14 with TRBJ2-5; 7 bases line up with TRBD2. The sample comprised ileal tissue. The sequence came from an adult with Crohn's disease. The CDR3 DNA is TGTGCCAGCAGCCGGACTAGGGAGACCCAGTACTTC. This codes for CASSRTRETQYF.